At least ten counts were recorded for the clone carrying this TCR beta chain. Its antigen is not known. The entry originates in a study of read filtering for tumor transcriptome and immune sequencing. Study background: Among patients, 17 to 20 were male and around 13 female, aged about 40 to 90 (mean approximately 71). Roughly 8 patients were R-ISS I, roughly 17 were R-ISS II, roughly 7 were R-ISS III. The study's findings and limits: The sorted CD138-negative fraction was a mixed bone marrow immune population, not purified T cells.

Sampling of bone marrow took place during active disease in every patient. From approximately 430 ng of RNA, a library with molecular barcoded alpha/delta and beta/gamma adaptors was made. Each CDR3 protein gets one entry after TCRdb re-called the reads with MiXCR. The sample has about 54,000 distinct CDR3 sequences, approximately 13% seen once; the top ten hold 16%. In germline, CDR1 is DFQATT, CDR2 SNEGSKA (reference sequence). CDR3 size: 11 residues. Trimming pared 2 bases from V and 11 bases from J, leaving 12 bases between. Sample: a population of CD138-negative cells sorted from bone marrow. The source is a donor aged 40 or older with multiple myeloma. The V gene is TRBV20-1, the J gene TRBJ1-1, with D tentatively TRBD1 (6 bases). CDR3 DNA: TGCAGTGCTAGATACGGACAGACGGCTTTCTTT. Translation: CSARYGQTAFF.